This T cell receptor beta chain was identified in a study of shared clonotypes between healthy human individuals. Across the study: Donor composition was two women and a few men, aged 18 to 49.

Libraries were prepared by immunoSEQ multiplex PCR; TCRdb keeps only in-frame clonotypes and omits some of them. Among roughly 1,500,000 clones, around 98.5% were seen once, and the ten largest hold 0.3% to 0.45%. Caucasian adults living in Nashville, Tennessee, provided all samples. CDR1 is MNHNS, CDR2 SASEGT, per germline. V lost 8 bases and J lost 1, with 11 bases in between. The CDR3 covers 13 residues. Details on this clone: Its antigen is undetermined.

The study, taken as a whole, reports: Generation probabilities were higher for clonotypes shared across all four sorted-subset donors than for unshared ones. About 5% was the fraction of naive CD4 clonotypes found shared across several donors.

The V call is TRBV6-1, the J call TRBJ1-1; D remains ambiguous. Material: naive CD4+ T cells sorted from blood. Subset here: CD45RA+ positively selected. This clonotype was sampled from a man aged 30-40 years in good health. The CDR3 here is CASFRAQNTEAFF. CDR3 nucleotide sequence: TGTGCCAGCTTCCGGGCCCAGAACACTGAAGCTTTCTTT.